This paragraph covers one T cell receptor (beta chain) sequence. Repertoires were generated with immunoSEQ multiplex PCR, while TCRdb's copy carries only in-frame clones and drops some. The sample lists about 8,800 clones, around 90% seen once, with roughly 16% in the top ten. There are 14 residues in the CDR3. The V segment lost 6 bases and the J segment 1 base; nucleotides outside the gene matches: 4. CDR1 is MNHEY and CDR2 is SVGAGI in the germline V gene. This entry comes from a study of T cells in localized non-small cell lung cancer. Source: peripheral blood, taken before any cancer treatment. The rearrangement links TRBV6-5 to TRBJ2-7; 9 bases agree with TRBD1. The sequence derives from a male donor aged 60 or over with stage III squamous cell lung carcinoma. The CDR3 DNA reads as TGTGCCAGCAGAGGGACAGGGCCTTCCTACGAGCAGTACTTC. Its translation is CASRGTGPSYEQYF.